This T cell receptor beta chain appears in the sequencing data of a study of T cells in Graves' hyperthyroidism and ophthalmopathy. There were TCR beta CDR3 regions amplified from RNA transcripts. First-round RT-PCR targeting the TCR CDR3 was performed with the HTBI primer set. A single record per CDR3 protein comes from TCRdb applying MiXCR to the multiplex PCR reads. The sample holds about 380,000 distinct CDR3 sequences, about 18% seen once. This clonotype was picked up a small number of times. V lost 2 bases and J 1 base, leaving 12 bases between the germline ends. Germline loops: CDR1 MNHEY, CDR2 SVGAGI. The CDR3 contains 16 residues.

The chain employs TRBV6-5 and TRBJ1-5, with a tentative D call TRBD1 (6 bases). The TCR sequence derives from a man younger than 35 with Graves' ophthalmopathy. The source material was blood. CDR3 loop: CASSYGGLGSNQPQHF. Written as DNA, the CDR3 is TGTGCCAGCAGTTACGGGGGCCTGGGGAGCAATCAGCCCCAGCATTTT.